Listed here are 26 T cell receptor beta chains from one sample, sequenced in a study of cytomegalovirus exposure and HLA in healthy donors. The PCR made use of 60 Vbeta and 13 Jbeta primers. Repertoires were generated with immunoSEQ multiplex PCR, while TCRdb's copy carries only in-frame clones and drops some. The sample includes 150,000 to 200,000 clones, about three quarters of them seen just once. The sequencing sample was made of PBMCs. The receptors stem from a woman in her forties in good health and CMV-seronegative.

The chain couples TRBV7-8 to TRBJ1-5, with 7 nucleotides matching TRBD1. The CDR3 is 15 amino acids. With 10 bases clipped from V and 1 base from J, the junction kept 10 bases outside the gene matches. CDR1 SGHVS and CDR2 FQNEAQ come from the germline V gene. CDR3 DNA sequence: TGTGCCACCGGGGACAGATCTTTGAGCAATCAGCCCCAGCATTTT. Encoded protein: CATGDRSLSNQPQHF.

The chain couples TRBV7-2 to TRBJ1-5, with 7 bases fitting TRBD1. The V segment lost 2 bases and the J segment 6 bases; nucleotides outside the gene matches: 4. The CDR3 covers 14 residues. The germline V gene has CDR1 SGHTA and CDR2 FQGNSA. CDR3 nucleotide sequence: TGTGCCAGCAGCTTAAACCAGGGGGGTCAGCCCCAGCATTTT. Its translation is CASSLNQGGQPQHF.

The J gene is TRBJ1-1, the V gene TRBV5-1; TRBD1 matches 8 bases. Germline loops: CDR1 SGHRS, CDR2 YFSETQ. There are 12 residues in the CDR3. V was clipped by 8 bases and J by 5 bases; unmatched bases: 5. CDR3 sequence: CASGTGGTEAFF. The CDR3 DNA reads TGCGCCAGTGGTACAGGGGGGACTGAAGCTTTCTTT.

The V gene is TRBV6-1, the J gene TRBJ1-3; TRBD1 might be the D (6 bases). CDR1 and CDR2 (germline): MNHNS, SASEGT. V lost 3 bases to trimming and J lost 0 bases, with 12 bases between them. The CDR3 extends over 16 amino acids. This chain's CDR3 is CASSDPMGHSGNTIYF. DNA for the CDR3: TGTGCCAGCAGTGACCCGATGGGACACTCTGGAAACACCATATATTTT.

The gene calls are TRBV7-9 and TRBJ2-5, with D perhaps TRBD1 (6 bases). Trimming removed 2 bases from V and 0 bases from J, with 7 bases in between. The CDR3 has 14 amino acids. Germline CDR1 SEHNR, CDR2 FQNEAQ (reference sequence). Here the CDR3 DNA reads TGTGCCAGCAGCTTAAGGGGGTACCAAGAGACCCAGTACTTC. Protein sequence: CASSLRGYQETQYF.

The rearrangement uses TRBV7-2 and TRBJ2-2, with TRBD1 matching 7 bases. The CDR3 runs to 14 residues. V lost 5 bases and J lost 1; bases outside the gene matches: 1. Germline assignment: CDR1 SGHTA and CDR2 FQGNSA. This CDR3 reads CASSGTVNTGELFF. The CDR3 coding sequence is TGTGCCAGCAGCGGGACAGTGAACACCGGGGAGCTGTTTTTT.

This clone was seen more than once but under ten times. This sequence joins TRBV2 and TRBJ1-2; 12 nucleotides align to TRBD1. Germline V gene data show CDR1 as SNHLY and CDR2 as FYNNEI. J lost 4 bases, V lost 4 bases, and 13 bases had no gene match. This CDR3 spans 18 amino acids. CDR3 amino acids: CASSAPMGQGAGGYGYTF. Written as DNA, the CDR3 is TGTGCCAGCAGTGCCCCCATGGGACAGGGGGCGGGAGGCTATGGCTACACCTTC.

In its sample, this clone was seen once. The gene calls are TRBV4-1 and TRBJ1-3; TRBD1 matches at 9 bases. The V and J ends lost 4 bases and 4 bases, in that order; junction bases with no gene match: 5. The V gene's germline CDR1 is MGHRA and CDR2 YSYEKL. The CDR3 extends over 15 amino acids. CDR3 region: CASSPTGTGGNTIYF. The CDR3 DNA follows: TGCGCCAGCAGCCCCACCGGGACAGGGGGAAACACCATATATTTT.

This clone was observed a handful of times. A junction boundary mismatches the germline segment, possibly from a read error. CDR3 sequence: CASSLSSRDRGSIF. In DNA form, the CDR3 reads TGTGCCAGCAGCTTATCAAGTAGGGACAGGGGTTCTATCTTT. This chain joins TRBV7-9 and TRBJ1-1, with 10 bases identical to TRBD1. From germline, CDR1 is SEHNR and CDR2 FQNEAQ (reference sequence). The CDR3 has 14 residues.

The chain has TRBV6-5 and TRBJ1-2, with D possibly being TRBD1 (6 bases). V shed 7 bases and J shed 13 bases, with 22 bases lying between them. This CDR3 is built from 13 residues. Per the germline V gene, CDR1 is MNHEY and CDR2 is SVGAGI. The CDR3 coding sequence is TGTGCCAGCACCAGCAACACAGGGCGTTACCTCACCTTC. This encodes CASTSNTGRYLTF.

The chain couples TRBV18 to TRBJ2-7; TRBD1 aligns across 12 bases. Germline V lookup: CDR1 KGHSH, CDR2 LQKENI. V lost 7 bases, J lost 4 bases, and 8 bases stayed unmatched. The CDR3 loop spans 15 amino acids. The CDR3 reads CASFRGTGGRYEQYF. In DNA, the CDR3 is TGTGCCAGCTTTAGAGGGACAGGGGGCCGGTACGAGCAGTACTTC.

This chain joins TRBV18 and TRBJ1-4; D is uncertain. CDR3 length equals 15 residues. Germline V gene sequence: CDR1 KGHSH, CDR2 LQKENI. The V end lost 1 base, the J end lost 3 bases, and 9 bases lay between the germline ends. CDR3 protein: CASSPRELANEKLFF. Here the CDR3 DNA reads TGTGCCAGCTCACCACGGGAGTTAGCTAATGAAAAACTGTTTTTT.

V gene TRBV29-1 combines with J gene TRBJ1-6; D is unclear. The CDR3 covers 14 residues. From germline, CDR1 is SQVTM and CDR2 ANQGSEA. V lost 4 bases and J lost 6, with 13 bases in between. CDR3 sequence (DNA): TGCAGCGTTGCGGCAAGGGCGGGTAATTCACCCCTCCACTTT. It specifies CSVAARAGNSPLHF.

The gene calls are TRBV18 and TRBJ1-2; D possibly corresponds to TRBD1 (5 bases). Germline CDR1 KGHSH, CDR2 LQKENI. The CDR3 contains 13 residues. The V gene lost 2 bases and the J gene lost 6 bases, with 10 bases spanning the gap. CDR3 loop: CASSPWGRHGYTF. The CDR3 nucleotides read TGTGCCAGCTCACCATGGGGGAGGCATGGCTACACCTTC.

This clone came up a few times. This chain uses TRBV6-6 with TRBJ1-1; 7 nucleotides line up with TRBD1. With 2 bases clipped from V and 5 bases from J, the junction kept 5 bases outside the gene matches. The CDR3 is 14 residues long. The germline gives CDR1 MNHNY, CDR2 SVGAGI (reference sequence). The CDR3 DNA reads TGTGCCAGCAGTTACGGCGGGGACAGAACTGAAGCTTTCTTT. It specifies CASSYGGDRTEAFF.

This rearrangement joins TRBV27 to TRBJ1-1; D possibly corresponds to TRBD1 (6 bases). CDR1 is MNHEY, CDR2 SMNVEV, per germline (reference sequence). V dropped 2 bases and J dropped 0 bases, with 7 bases sitting between them. The CDR3 sequence is 14 residues long. CDR3 amino acids: CASSLGTLNTEAFF. The CDR3 DNA is TGTGCCAGCAGTTTAGGGACACTGAACACTGAAGCTTTCTTT.

This chain joins TRBV5-5 and TRBJ2-5; D is perhaps TRBD2 (5 bases). CDR3 length: 13 amino acids. V was cut by 3 bases and J by 1 base, with 7 bases left in between. Germline CDR1 SGHKS, CDR2 YYEKEE (reference sequence). CDR3 DNA sequence: TGTGCCAGCAGCTCCGGGATCCAAGAGACCCAGTACTTC. Translating it yields CASSSGIQETQYF. Full variable domain (outside the CDR3, taken from reference TRBV5-5 and TRBJ2-5): DAGVTQSPTHLIKTRGQQVTLRCSPISGHKSVSWYQQVLGQGPQFIFQYYEKEERGRGNFPDRFSARQFPNYSSELNVNALLLGDSALYLCASSSGIQETQYFGPGTRLLVL.

The rearrangement joins TRBV6-1 to TRBJ2-3; a weak D match, TRBD1 (8 bases). V was clipped by 7 bases and J by 2 bases, with 13 bases between them. Germline lookup yields CDR1 MNHNS and CDR2 SASEGT. The CDR3 runs 14 residues. For the CDR3, the DNA is TGTGCCAGCAAACAGGGGGGGAACACAGATACGCAGTATTTT. Amino acids: CASKQGGNTDTQYF.

The chain carries TRBV10-2 and TRBJ2-2; 7 bases are a match to TRBD1. The CDR3 totals 15 residues. Germline V gene lookup returns CDR1 WSHSY and CDR2 SAAADI. The junction had 4 bases not matched to a gene; V was cut back by 6 bases and J by 0 bases. The DNA for the CDR3 is TGCGCCAGCAGAGGGGGCCCTTCGAACACCGGGGAGCTGTTTTTT. It yields the protein CASRGGPSNTGELFF.

The chain carries TRBV28 and TRBJ2-2; TRBD1 aligns across 11 bases. This CDR3 is 14 amino acids long. Germline V gene sequence: CDR1 MDHEN, CDR2 SYDVKM. With V trimmed by 6 bases and J by 6 bases, 3 bases remained unmatched. The CDR3 bases are TGTGCCAGCAGAGGGGGACAGGGGGCCGGGGAGCTGTTTTTT. It translates to CASRGGQGAGELFF.

This chain links TRBV5-4 with TRBJ2-7, with D maybe TRBD1 (5 bases). This CDR3 has 15 amino acids. V was shortened by 0 bases and J by 0 bases, with 10 bases between the two germline ends. Germline CDR1 and CDR2: SGHNT and YYREEE (reference sequence). This CDR3 reads CASSLAQDVSYEQYF. DNA of the CDR3: TGTGCCAGCAGCTTGGCACAGGACGTCTCCTACGAGCAGTACTTC.

The CDR3 DNA reads TGTGCCAGCAGTACAGGGTATGGCTACACCTTC. Its translation: CASSTGYGYTF. The chain is built from TRBV27 and TRBJ1-2, with a possible D match to TRBD1 (6 bases). CDR3 length equals 11 residues. Germline V CDR1 and CDR2: MNHEY, SMNVEV (reference sequence). V was pared by 5 bases and J by 5 bases, with 6 bases between.

The chain recombines TRBV7-9 with TRBJ2-7, with D perhaps matching TRBD1 (5 bases). Germline values: CDR1 SEHNR, CDR2 FQNEAQ (reference sequence). V lost 1 base to trimming and J lost 7 bases, with 8 bases between them. CDR3 length: 12 amino acids. CDR3 DNA: TGTGCCAGCAGCTTAGGGACATCTGAGCAGTACTTC. Its translation is CASSLGTSEQYF.

V is TRBV7-8 and J is TRBJ2-1; a possible D gene is TRBD1 (6 bases). The ends were cut back, 2 bases at V and 4 bases at J, with 6 bases in the middle. Germline V gene lookup returns CDR1 SGHVS and CDR2 FQNEAQ. The CDR3 totals 13 residues. CDR3 residues: CASSLTGYNEQFF. For the CDR3, the DNA is TGTGCCAGCAGCTTAACAGGGTACAATGAGCAGTTCTTC.

This clone has only a few counts. The chain recombines TRBV5-1 with TRBJ2-7, with no clear D. The CDR3 runs to 14 residues. The ends were cut back, 3 bases at V and 0 bases at J, with 10 bases in the middle. The germline V gene encodes CDR1 SGHRS and CDR2 YFSETQ. CDR3 protein: CASSYPSDSYEQYF. As DNA, the CDR3 is TGCGCCAGCAGCTACCCTAGTGACTCCTACGAGCAGTACTTC.

V gene TRBV2 combines with J gene TRBJ2-7; D may be TRBD1 (5 bases). Germline CDR1 is SNHLY and CDR2 is FYNNEI. The V gene lost 0 bases and the J gene lost 0 bases, with 15 bases spanning the gap. This CDR3 spans 17 amino acids. CDR3 protein: CASSEALIRQSSYEQYF. In nucleotides, the CDR3 is TGTGCCAGCAGTGAAGCCTTGATCCGACAGTCCTCCTACGAGCAGTACTTC.